This TCR beta chain stems from a study of blood T cell repertoires in COVID-19 (dated by TCRdb to between 2020 and 2021). Background for the entire study: Samples covering the acute and convalescent phases of COVID-19 were provided by collaborators in the United States, Italy and Spain. The material from the prospective study consisted of cDNA or gDNA derived from T cells, B-cell-depleted T cells, or PBMCs. The dataset comprised deeply sampled blood TCRbeta repertoires from subjects exposed to, actively infected with, or recovered from COVID-19. A freely available public database, intended as a resource for researchers studying the immune response to SARS-CoV-2, is where the repertoires were released. Samples came from the ongoing ImmuneRACE study (first 160 participants) plus 1,254 subjects from 6 global collaborators. The sample metadata nearly always contained a de-identified subject ID, COVID-19 status, age in years and sex. Where available, HLA class I and class II types were obtained from metadata supplied by the sample provider rather than from assay-based typing.

TCRbeta CDR3 regions were amplified from genomic DNA using the immunoSEQ Assay, a bias-controlled multiplex PCR. Concerning the study's data processing: Nucleated cell counts per sample were estimated from amplification of reference gene primers within the assay. To quantify the absolute abundance of each unique TCRbeta CDR3 rearrangement, sequence reads were collapsed and filtered. For each sample, productive Simpson clonality was calculated as the square root of Simpson's diversity index across productive rearrangements. TCRdb holds this immuneACCESS table with in-frame rearrangements only. Some clones are missing; in checked studies, unresolved V genes explain under half, and the rest has no known cause. Clone size and V and J calls were adopted from that table, with D and trimming inferred from the DNA. The sample data list fewer than 450,000 clones, and 88% of these were observed just once. The ten largest clones take up more than 0.95% of the sample.

Via the germline V gene, CDR1 is MDHEN and CDR2 SYDVKM. Inclusive of the bounding cysteine and phenylalanine, the CDR3 is 14 residues long. Only the CDR3 portion is preserved as DNA: 42 bases, with reading frame beginning at the first base. Trimming leaves V shorter by 6 bases and J shorter by 5 bases, with the junction holding 5 bases beyond the gene matches. The investigation overall reported the following: Clinical and demographic metadata were provided uncurated, with the amount varying by source and participant.

In this sample, this clone turned up once. What antigen it recognizes has not been identified. Base qualities are missing; no much larger clone stands one base away. Participants in the prospective study were aged roughly 18 to 100 years, lived in 24 United States geographic areas, and enrolled through a virtual design. In the prospective study, participants were assigned to cohorts based on the clinical history participants reported in a screening survey and a study questionnaire. Recovered participants in ImmuneRACE Cohort 3 were defined as having two consecutive negative NP/OP PCR tests, clearance from a healthcare professional, or resolution of symptoms. In the prospective study, whole blood, serum and a nasopharyngeal or oropharyngeal swab were collected from each participant by mobile phlebotomists. Prospective study participants could optionally give additional blood draws and questionnaires over a roughly 2-month period. Before DNA extraction, blood samples from the prospective study were shipped at room temperature or frozen.

This TCR came from a woman between 18 and 29 years old who had recovered from COVID-19. This chain is built from TRBV28 and TRBJ2-1; TRBD1 matches 9 bases in the middle. Material for sequencing was PBMCs or T cells enriched from blood (not recorded which). Here the CDR3 is given as CASSSGDRDNEQFF. The nucleotide sequence reads TGTGCCAGCAGCTCAGGGGACAGGGACAATGAGCAGTTCTTC.